This is a list of T cell receptor beta chains from one sample in a study of T cell responses to AZD1222 COVID-19 vaccine. TCRdb keeps only in-frame clones here, not all; method: immunoSEQ multiplex PCR. This sample yields about 93,000 clones, of which just under 90% are seen a single time; about 2.8% belongs to the top ten. The sample was peripheral blood, taken on day 0 of MenACWY control vaccination. These receptors were collected from an adult in good health. The CDR3 runs from the conserved cysteine through the conserved F or W. The order of the fields is clone size, D gene, J gene, V gene, CDR3 protein, CDR3 DNA. A D gene is named only where the DNA matches it firmly. For some rows the clone size is stated as once, few or many, or as a class when expanded; others skip it.

>NA|NA|TRBJ1-2|TRBV6-1
CASSESGNGYTF
TGTGCCAGCAGTGAAAGCGGAAATGGCTACACCTTC
>NA|TRBD1|TRBJ2-2|TRBV27
CASSLNRGSGELFF
TGTGCCAGCAGTTTGAACAGGGGGTCCGGGGAGCTGTTTTTT
>few|NA|TRBJ1-1|TRBV5-1
CASSSRDGQNTEAFF
TGCGCCAGCAGCTCTAGGGACGGACAAAACACTGAAGCTTTCTTT
>NA|NA|TRBJ2-3|TRBV11-2
CASSLGSSRDTDTQYF
TGTGCCAGCAGCTTAGGTTCCAGCCGAGACACAGATACGCAGTATTTT
>NA|TRBD1|TRBJ2-6|TRBV4-2
CASSQGGQGDSGANVLTF
TGTGCCAGCAGCCAGGGCGGACAGGGGGACTCTGGGGCCAACGTCCTGACTTTC
>NA|NA|TRBJ1-5|TRBV27
CASTQGRGIVSNQPQHF
TGTGCCAGCACCCAGGGGAGGGGAATTGTTAGCAATCAGCCCCAGCATTTT
>NA|TRBD1|TRBJ1-1|TRBV7-9
CASSRPGQGLDEAFF
TGTGCCAGCAGCCGACCGGGACAGGGCCTCGATGAAGCTTTCTTT
>once|TRBD2|TRBJ2-1|TRBV9
CASSAGLAEPGQFF
TGTGCCAGCAGCGCCGGACTAGCGGAACCTGGGCAGTTCTTC
>NA|NA|TRBJ2-5|TRBV9
CASSVDGRGGQETQYF
TGTGCCAGCAGCGTAGATGGTCGGGGTGGGCAAGAGACCCAGTACTTC
>NA|NA|TRBJ1-6|TRBV4-3
CASSQDRNFGAFYSPLHF
TGCGCCAGCAGCCAAGATAGGAATTTCGGAGCTTTTTATTCACCCCTCCACTTT
>NA|NA|TRBJ1-2|TRBV5-4
CASSPTGGSIFYGYTF
TGTGCCAGCAGCCCTACGGGGGGCTCAATCTTCTATGGCTACACCTTC
>NA|NA|TRBJ1-3|TRBV9
CASSVEWHVSGNTIYF
TGTGCCAGCAGCGTAGAATGGCATGTCTCTGGAAACACCATATATTTT
>NA|TRBD2|TRBJ2-1|TRBV5-1
CASSLSGGIYNEQFF
TGCGCCAGCAGCTTAAGCGGGGGGATCTACAATGAGCAGTTCTTC
>once|TRBD1|TRBJ2-1|TRBV19
CASSGTGWVDEQFF
TGTGCCAGTAGTGGGACAGGGTGGGTTGATGAGCAGTTCTTC
>NA|TRBD2|TRBJ2-1|TRBV14
CASSETWTSGDNEQFF
TGTGCCAGCAGCGAAACGTGGACTAGCGGGGACAATGAGCAGTTCTTC
>NA|TRBD2|TRBJ2-3|TRBV4-2
CASSQGAGTSRNTQYF
TGTGCCAGCAGCCAAGGAGCCGGGACTAGCCGGAATACGCAGTATTTT
>NA|NA|TRBJ1-2|TRBV15
CATSRDRGYYGYTF
TGTGCCACCAGCAGAGATCGGGGCTACTATGGCTACACCTTC
>NA|NA|TRBJ1-2|TRBV7-9
CASSLRPGTNYGYTF
TGTGCCAGCAGCTTAAGGCCGGGGACTAACTATGGCTACACCTTC
>few|TRBD2|TRBJ2-3|TRBV5-1
CASSSTSGGTDTQYF
TGCGCCAGCAGCTCGACTAGCGGGGGCACAGATACGCAGTATTTT
>NA|TRBD1|TRBJ2-7|TRBV4-1
CASSQPRTGAKEQYF
TGCGCCAGCAGCCAACCTCGGACAGGGGCGAAGGAGCAGTACTTC
>NA|NA|TRBJ1-2|TRBV27
CASSLLGSRGDNYGYTF
TGTGCCAGCAGTTTACTCGGCAGTAGGGGAGATAACTATGGCTACACCTTC
>NA|TRBD1|TRBJ2-7|TRBV19
CASSTSGTGNIRQYF
TGTGCCAGTAGTACCTCCGGGACAGGGAATATACGGCAGTACTTC
>NA|TRBD2|TRBJ2-7|TRBV3-1/TRBV3-2
CASSRYTGLMNVDEQYF
TGTGCCAGCAGCCGCTATACGGGACTAATGAATGTCGACGAGCAGTACTTC
>NA|NA|TRBJ2-5|TRBV19
CASTKKGEETQYF
TGTGCCAGTACGAAAAAGGGTGAAGAGACCCAGTACTTC
>NA|NA|TRBJ1-1|TRBV3-1/TRBV3-2
CASSHWNSRSEAFF
TGTGCCAGCAGCCATTGGAACAGTAGAAGTGAAGCTTTCTTT
>NA|TRBD1|TRBJ2-7|TRBV30
CAWSLQGNYEQYF
TGTGCCTGGAGCCTACAGGGGAACTACGAGCAGTACTTC
>once|NA|TRBJ2-5|TRBV6-2/TRBV6-3
CASSYSGPGGETQYF
TGTGCCAGCAGTTACTCGGGGCCAGGCGGAGAGACCCAGTACTTC
>NA|NA|TRBJ2-1|TRBV11-1
CASSFTGPNEQFF
TGTGCCAGCAGCTTCACAGGACCCAATGAGCAGTTCTTC
>NA|NA|TRBJ2-1|TRBV7-6
CASSLERLQFF
TGTGCCAGCAGCTTAGAGCGACTTCAGTTCTTC
>NA|NA|TRBJ2-7|TRBV6-5
CASTAGYEQYF
TGTGCCAGCACGGCGGGTTACGAGCAGTACTTC
>NA|NA|TRBJ2-2|TRBV24-1
CATSDPGHTGELFF
TGTGCCACCAGTGATCCAGGGCACACCGGGGAGCTGTTTTTT
>NA|TRBD2|TRBJ2-1|TRBV6-6
CASGLAGGNEQFF
TGTGCCAGTGGACTAGCGGGGGGGAATGAGCAGTTCTTC
>NA|NA|TRBJ1-5|TRBV5-6
CASSLGQLSNQPQHF
TGTGCCAGCAGCTTGGGCCAACTAAGCAATCAGCCCCAGCATTTT
>NA|TRBD1|TRBJ1-1|TRBV10-3
CAISPGQEGTEAFF
TGTGCCATCAGTCCCGGACAGGAGGGCACTGAAGCTTTCTTT
>NA|TRBD2|TRBJ2-2|TRBV6-5
CASSLTSGGSTGELFF
TGTGCCAGCAGTTTAACTAGCGGGGGGTCCACCGGGGAGCTGTTTTTT
>NA|NA|TRBJ1-5|TRBV6-2/TRBV6-3
CASSWGREPQHF
TGTGCCAGCAGTTGGGGACGGGAGCCCCAGCATTTT
>NA|NA|TRBJ1-5|TRBV19
CASSEGTGFNQPQHF
TGTGCCAGTAGTGAGGGGACGGGATTCAATCAGCCCCAGCATTTT
>NA|TRBD2|TRBJ2-7|TRBV20-1
CSASRLAATYEQYF
TGCAGTGCTAGTAGACTAGCGGCCACCTACGAGCAGTACTTC
>NA|NA|TRBJ1-5|TRBV2
CASSGDLSPQHF
TGTGCCAGCAGTGGGGACCTATCGCCCCAGCATTTT
>few|TRBD2|TRBJ2-1|TRBV6-2/TRBV6-3
CASSWTSGGEQFF
TGTGCCAGCAGTTGGACTAGCGGGGGGGAGCAGTTCTTC
>NA|TRBD1|TRBJ2-7|TRBV7-9
CASSPRGPLSYEQYF
TGTGCCAGCAGCCCCAGGGGGCCTCTCTCCTACGAGCAGTACTTC
>NA|TRBD2|TRBJ2-3|TRBV10-1
CASSESRGGSDTQYF
TGCGCCAGCAGTGAATCGCGGGGGGGATCTGATACGCAGTATTTT
>NA|NA|TRBJ2-7|TRBV4-2
CASSQVNDYEQYF
TGTGCCAGCAGCCAAGTTAACGACTACGAGCAGTACTTC
>NA|NA|TRBJ1-5|TRBV7-9
CASSLRDSNQPQHF
TGTGCCAGCAGCTTAAGGGACAGCAATCAGCCCCAGCATTTT
>once|TRBD1|TRBJ2-3|TRBV4-3
CASSPGTGTDTQYF
TGCGCCAGCAGCCCGGGGACAGGGACGGATACGCAGTATTTT
>NA|TRBD2|TRBJ2-1|TRBV4-3
CASSQEGSGAYNEQFF
TGCGCCAGCAGCCAAGAGGGTAGCGGGGCTTACAATGAGCAGTTCTTC
>NA|NA|TRBJ1-1|TRBV6-5
CASIPGGYYTEAFF
TGTGCCAGCATCCCTGGGGGGTACTACACTGAAGCTTTCTTT
>NA|NA|TRBJ2-7|TRBV10-1
CASTRVSLGLGEQYF
TGCGCCAGCACAAGGGTTAGCTTGGGTCTCGGCGAGCAGTACTTC
>NA|NA|TRBJ2-7|TRBV5-8
CASSLGQGSDEQYF
TGTGCCAGCAGCTTGGGGCAGGGTAGCGACGAGCAGTACTTC
>NA|NA|TRBJ1-4|TRBV4-2
CASSQDLSTNEKLFF
TGTGCCAGCAGCCAAGATCTGTCAACTAATGAAAAACTGTTTTTT
>NA|NA|TRBJ1-5|TRBV27
CATREAWGNQPQHF
TGTGCAACGCGGGAGGCCTGGGGCAATCAGCCCCAGCATTTT
>NA|NA|TRBJ1-5|TRBV30
CAWSRNSNQPQHF
TGTGCCTGGAGCCGGAATAGCAATCAGCCCCAGCATTTT
>NA|NA|TRBJ2-7|TRBV7-2
CASSLVPGSYEQYF
TGTGCCAGCAGCTTAGTGCCTGGCTCCTACGAGCAGTACTTC
>NA|NA|TRBJ1-2|TRBV9
CASSAIVELGRDGYTF
TGTGCCAGCAGCGCCATAGTAGAATTGGGGCGGGATGGCTACACCTTC
>NA|NA|TRBJ1-3|TRBV7-2
CASSLDRRGSRSGNTIYF
TGTGCCAGCAGCCTAGATCGAAGGGGATCCCGCTCTGGAAACACCATATATTTT